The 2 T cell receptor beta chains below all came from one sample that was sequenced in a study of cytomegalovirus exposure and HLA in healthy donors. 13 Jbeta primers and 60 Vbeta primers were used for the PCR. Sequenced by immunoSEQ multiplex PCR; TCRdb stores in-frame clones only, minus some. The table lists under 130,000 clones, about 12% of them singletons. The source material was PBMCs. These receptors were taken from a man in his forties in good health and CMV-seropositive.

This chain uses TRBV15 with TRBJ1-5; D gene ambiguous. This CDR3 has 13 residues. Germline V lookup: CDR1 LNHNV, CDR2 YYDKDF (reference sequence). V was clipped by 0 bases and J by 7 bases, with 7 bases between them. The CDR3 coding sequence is TGTGCCACCAGCAGAGATTTAGAACAGCCCCAGCATTTT. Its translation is CATSRDLEQPQHF.

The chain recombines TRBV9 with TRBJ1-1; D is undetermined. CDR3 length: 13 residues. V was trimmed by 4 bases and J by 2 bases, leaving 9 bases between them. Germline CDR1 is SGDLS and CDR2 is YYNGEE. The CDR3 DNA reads TGTGCCAGCAGCCAAAACCTAAACACTGAAGCTTTCTTT. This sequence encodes CASSQNLNTEAFF.